This TCR beta chain was identified during a study of chemoradiotherapy in HPV16-positive cancers. The repertoire was sequenced with immunoSEQ multiplex PCR; TCRdb's copy has only in-frame clones and lacks some. The sample has 9,500 to 15,000 clones; 86% are singletons. Only a few counts were recorded for this clone. The antigen is unknown. With 6 bases clipped from V and 5 bases from J, the junction kept 6 bases outside the gene matches. The CDR3 consists of 13 residues. The germline V gene has CDR1 SQVTM and CDR2 ANQGSEA. Study-wide results and limits: In HPV16-positive patients, HPV-responsive T-cell expansion tracked better recurrence-free survival.

The specimen comprised blood, sampled from a patient who underwent chemoradiotherapy. This receptor was taken from a human donor with HPV-associated anogenital cancer. The V and J genes are TRBV29-1 and TRBJ1-5, with 8 positions matching TRBD1. The CDR3 reads CSVIRGPDQPQHF. The CDR3 region has the DNA TGCAGCGTGATCAGGGGGCCGGATCAGCCCCAGCATTTT.